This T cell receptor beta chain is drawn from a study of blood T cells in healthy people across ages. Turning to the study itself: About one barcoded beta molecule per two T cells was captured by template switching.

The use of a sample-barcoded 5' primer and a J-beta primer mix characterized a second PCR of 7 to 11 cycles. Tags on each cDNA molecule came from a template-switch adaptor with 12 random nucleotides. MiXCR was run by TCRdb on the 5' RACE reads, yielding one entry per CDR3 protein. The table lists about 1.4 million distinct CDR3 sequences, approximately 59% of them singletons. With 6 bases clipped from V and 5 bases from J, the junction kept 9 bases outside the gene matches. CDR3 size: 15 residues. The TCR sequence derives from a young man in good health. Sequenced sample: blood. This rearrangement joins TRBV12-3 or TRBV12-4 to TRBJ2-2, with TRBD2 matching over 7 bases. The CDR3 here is CASRIGTTQTGELFF. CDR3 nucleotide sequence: TGTGCCAGCAGGATCGGGACTACCCAAACCGGGGAGCTGTTTTTT.